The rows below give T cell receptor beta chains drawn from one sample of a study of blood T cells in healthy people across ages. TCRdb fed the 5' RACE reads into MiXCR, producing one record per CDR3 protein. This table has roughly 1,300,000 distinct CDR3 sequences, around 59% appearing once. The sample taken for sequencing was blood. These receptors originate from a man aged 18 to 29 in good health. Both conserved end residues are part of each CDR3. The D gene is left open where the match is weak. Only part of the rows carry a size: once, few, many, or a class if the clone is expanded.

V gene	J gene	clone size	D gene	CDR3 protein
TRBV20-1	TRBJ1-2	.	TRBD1	CSAEGVDRQTVGYGYTF
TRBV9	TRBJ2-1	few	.	CASSVEAMDEQFF
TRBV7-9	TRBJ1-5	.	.	CASSLNPSGTDNQPQHF
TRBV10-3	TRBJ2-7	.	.	CATGGGPSYEQYF
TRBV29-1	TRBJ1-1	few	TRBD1	CSVVAQGRKGEAFF
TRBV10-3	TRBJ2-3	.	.	CAISESPFPHRRTDTQYF
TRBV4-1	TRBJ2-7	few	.	CASSQGWEQYF
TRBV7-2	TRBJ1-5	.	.	CASSTDGGQPQHF
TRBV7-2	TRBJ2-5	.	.	CASSLGRTSQETQYF
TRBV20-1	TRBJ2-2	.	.	CSASGTSNTGELFF
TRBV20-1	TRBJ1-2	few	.	CSARVGRAEGYTF
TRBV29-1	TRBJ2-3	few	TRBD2	CSVVKREDTDTQYF
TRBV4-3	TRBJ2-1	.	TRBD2	CASSRTSGASAREQFF
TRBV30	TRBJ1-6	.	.	CAWTPGAGANPPLHF
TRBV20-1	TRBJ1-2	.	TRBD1	CSAYERPQGRSYGYTF
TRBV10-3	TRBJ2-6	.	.	CAISDVSGANVLTF
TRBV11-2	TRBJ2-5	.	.	CASSFGNGRDQETQYF
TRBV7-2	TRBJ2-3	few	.	CASSSGQLSDTQYF
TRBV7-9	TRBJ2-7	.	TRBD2	CASSFGLAASDGQYF
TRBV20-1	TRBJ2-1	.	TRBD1	CSARPRDRSLNEQFF
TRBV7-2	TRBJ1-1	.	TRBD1	CASSYGQANTEAFF
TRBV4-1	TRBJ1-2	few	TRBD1	CASSQDRDRGYYGYTF
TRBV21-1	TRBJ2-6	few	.	CASSFFRDRGLRSGANVLTF
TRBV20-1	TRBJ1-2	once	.	CSATQQAYYGYTF
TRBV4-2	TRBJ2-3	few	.	CASSQGTFRDGADTQYF
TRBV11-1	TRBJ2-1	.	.	CASSSTWGSRGNEQFF
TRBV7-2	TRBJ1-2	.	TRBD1	CASSRPGQGNYGYTF
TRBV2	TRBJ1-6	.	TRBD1	CASSVGRGGSPLHF
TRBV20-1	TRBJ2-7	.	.	CSARSPGDDEQYF
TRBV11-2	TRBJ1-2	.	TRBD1	CASSFDRGRIGFGGYTF
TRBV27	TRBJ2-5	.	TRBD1	CASRLQGNQETQYF
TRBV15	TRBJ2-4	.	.	CATSRGYGQYF
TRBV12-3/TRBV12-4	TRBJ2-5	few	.	CASSLGSPWETQYF
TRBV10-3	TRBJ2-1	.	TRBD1	CAISDAGGYEQFF
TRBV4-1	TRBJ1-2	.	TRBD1	CASSQDPTGVGGYTF
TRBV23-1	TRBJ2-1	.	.	CASSRCNEQFF
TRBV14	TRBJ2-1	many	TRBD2	CASGITSGRAGEQFF